A single sample gave rise to the 5 T cell receptor beta chains below, sequenced in a study of shared clonotypes between healthy human individuals. Clones were read by immunoSEQ multiplex PCR, and TCRdb kept only the in-frame ones, dropping some. This repertoire shows approximately 2.1 million clones, 85% to 95% found once; its top ten account for around 0.4%. Sample: naive CD4+ T cells from PBMCs. Subset defined: CD45RA+ positively selected. These receptors were collected from a man in his late teens or twenties in good health. Some clones in this sample may be carry-over from other donors' samples.

As regards this clone: The sample has other DNA sequences that encode this CDR3 too. V and J are TRBV19 and TRBJ2-7; D may be TRBD2 (6 bases). CDR1 and CDR2 (germline): LNHDA, SQIVND (reference sequence). Trimming cost V 2 bases and J 7 bases, with 9 bases left between them. CDR3 length: 12 amino acids. The chain's CDR3 is CASSIRSGEQYF. CDR3 bases: TGTGCCAGTAGTATAAGAAGCGGGGAGCAGTACTTC.

The V call is TRBV9, the J call TRBJ2-3; 7 nucleotides match TRBD2. The ends lost 4 bases at V and 2 bases at J; junction bases unmatched: 10. This CDR3 is 16 amino acids long. CDR1 and CDR2 (germline): SGDLS, YYNGEE. The CDR3 DNA reads TGTGCCAGCAGCCCTAGACGGAGCGGGAACACAGATACGCAGTATTTT. Its protein product is CASSPRRSGNTDTQYF.

This sequence joins TRBV5-1 and TRBJ2-4, with D possibly matching TRBD1 (6 bases). This CDR3 has 16 residues. Germline V gives CDR1 SGHRS, CDR2 YFSETQ. V was trimmed by 4 bases and J by 6 bases, leaving 20 bases between them. This CDR3 reads CASSRQGQFLGNIQYF. Here the CDR3 DNA reads TGCGCCAGCAGCCGGCAAGGACAGTTTCTGGGAAACATTCAGTACTTC.

CDR3 bases: TGTGCCAGCAGCTCAGGACAGGGGAGCACCGGGGAGCTGTTTTTT. Translating it yields CASSSGQGSTGELFF. V gene TRBV11-3 combines with J gene TRBJ2-2, with 9 bases matching TRBD1. The CDR3 runs 15 residues. With V trimmed by 4 bases and J by 4 bases, 4 bases remained unmatched. The germline CDR1 and CDR2 sequences are SGHNT and YENEEA.

The chain combines TRBV6-5 with TRBJ2-5, with 13 bases matching TRBD2. Germline V gene data show CDR1 as MNHEY and CDR2 as SVGAGI. The CDR3 extends over 15 amino acids. V trimming: 7 bases; J trimming: 5 bases; junction bases outside the gene matches: 7. DNA for the CDR3: TGTGCCAGCACCACTAGCGGGAGGGCCCGGGAGACCCAGTACTTC. This codes for CASTTSGRARETQYF.